This is a list of T cell receptor beta chains from one sample in a study of shared clonotypes between healthy human individuals. Sequenced by immunoSEQ multiplex PCR; TCRdb stores in-frame clones only, minus some. The sample carries 150,000 to 200,000 clones, over 80% recorded once. The sequenced material came from naive CD4+ T cells sorted from blood. The receptors derive from a woman under 40 in good health. Each CDR3 is given with its conserved first and last residue. A D gene is named only where the DNA matches it firmly. Size is stated for part of the rows, as once, few or many counts, or as a class when the clone is expanded.

j_call	d_call	v_call	clone_size	cdr3_aa	cdr3_nt
TRBJ2-1	-	TRBV5-4	-	CASSLLDYSYNEQFF	TGTGCCAGCAGCTTGCTCGACTACTCCTACAATGAGCAGTTCTTC
TRBJ1-1	TRBD1	TRBV18	-	CASSPKGQGSNTEAFF	TGTGCCAGCTCCCCAAAGGGACAGGGCTCCAACACTGAAGCTTTCTTT
TRBJ2-7	-	TRBV15	-	CATSRAPYSSSYEQYF	TGTGCCACCAGCAGAGCCCCCTACAGCAGCTCCTACGAGCAGTACTTC
TRBJ2-7	-	TRBV2	-	CASRQGSPYEQYF	TGTGCCAGCAGGCAGGGGAGCCCCTACGAGCAGTACTTC
TRBJ2-3	TRBD2	TRBV28	-	CASSPPGLAGRTDTQYF	TGTGCCAGCAGTCCGCCGGGACTAGCGGGGCGCACAGATACGCAGTATTTT
TRBJ2-7	TRBD2	TRBV6-6	-	CASSRLAGGLYEQYF	TGTGCCAGCAGTAGGCTAGCGGGAGGACTATACGAGCAGTACTTC
TRBJ1-5	-	TRBV30	-	CACNGDSNQPQHF	TGTGCCTGTAACGGTGATAGCAATCAGCCCCAGCATTTT
TRBJ2-7	TRBD2	TRBV7-2	-	CASSYRRLAGFYEQYF	TGTGCCAGCAGCTACCGACGACTAGCGGGATTCTACGAGCAGTACTTC
TRBJ1-5	-	TRBV5-8	-	CASSSGGVGSNQPQHF	TGTGCCAGCAGCTCTGGCGGGGTGGGGAGCAATCAGCCCCAGCATTTT
TRBJ1-4	-	TRBV28	-	CASSNTGNEKLFF	TGTGCCAGCAGTAATACAGGGAACGAAAAACTGTTTTTT
TRBJ2-2	-	TRBV18	-	CASSPLVDTGELFF	TGTGCCAGCTCACCACTGGTAGATACCGGGGAGCTGTTTTTT
TRBJ2-7	TRBD2	TRBV28	-	CVQPTSGTEQYF	TGTGTCCAGCCGACAAGCGGGACGGAGCAGTACTTC
TRBJ2-1	TRBD2	TRBV9	-	CASSVWGGYNEQFF	TGTGCCAGCAGCGTCTGGGGGGGATACAATGAGCAGTTCTTC
TRBJ1-2	-	TRBV30	-	CAWSRRYGYTF	TGTGCCTGGAGCCGCAGATATGGCTACACCTTC
TRBJ2-1	-	TRBV5-1	-	CASSLAEQEQFF	TGCGCCAGCAGCTTGGCCGAGCAGGAGCAGTTCTTC
TRBJ2-5	TRBD2	TRBV15	once	CATSEFVTSAGETQYF	TGTGCCACCAGCGAATTCGTAACTAGCGCGGGAGAGACCCAGTACTTC
TRBJ2-1	-	TRBV19	-	CASSIDPAYGNEQFF	TGTGCCAGTAGTATAGATCCCGCTTATGGCAATGAGCAGTTCTTC
TRBJ1-4	-	TRBV5-1	-	CASSPTRQSTNEKLFF	TGCGCCAGCAGCCCCACCCGACAGTCAACTAATGAAAAACTGTTTTTT
TRBJ1-5	TRBD1	TRBV28	-	CASQRTGRRQPQHF	TGTGCCAGCCAACGGACAGGGCGCCGTCAGCCCCAGCATTTT
TRBJ2-3	-	TRBV5-8	-	CASSLVSTDTQYF	TGTGCCAGCAGCTTGGTCAGCACAGATACGCAGTATTTT
TRBJ2-6	TRBD1	TRBV14	-	CASSQVGTAGANVLTF	TGTGCCAGCAGCCAAGTTGGGACAGCTGGGGCCAACGTCCTGACTTTC
TRBJ1-1	-	TRBV5-4	-	CASSLLSRNTEAFF	TGTGCCAGCAGCTTATTATCTAGGAACACTGAAGCTTTCTTT
TRBJ2-7	TRBD1	TRBV6-4	-	CASSDFGQGDPFYEQYF	TGTGCCAGCAGTGACTTTGGACAGGGGGACCCCTTTTACGAGCAGTACTTC
TRBJ2-7	TRBD2	TRBV7-2	-	CASSVRGGRTEQYF	TGTGCCAGCAGCGTAAGGGGCGGGAGGACCGAGCAGTACTTC
TRBJ2-7	-	TRBV6-5	-	CASSYEGSRAYEQYF	TGTGCCAGCAGTTATGAAGGGTCCCGCGCTTACGAGCAGTACTTC
TRBJ1-3	-	TRBV9	-	CASSVAGEPGNTIYF	TGTGCCAGCAGCGTAGCGGGGGAACCTGGAAACACCATATATTTT
TRBJ1-5	-	TRBV28	-	CASSLRVSPQHF	TGTGCCAGCAGTTTACGGGTATCGCCCCAGCATTTT
TRBJ2-7	-	TRBV4-2	-	CASSFDGQSYEQYF	TGTGCCAGCAGCTTTGACGGACAGTCGTACGAGCAGTACTTC
TRBJ2-1	-	TRBV7-9	-	CASSGSSYNEQFF	TGTGCCAGCAGCGGGAGCTCCTACAATGAGCAGTTCTTC
TRBJ1-5	TRBD1	TRBV19	-	CASSRDRGLNQPQHF	TGTGCCAGTAGTAGAGACAGGGGGCTCAATCAGCCCCAGCATTTT
TRBJ2-7	-	TRBV2	-	CASSEQGPYEQYF	TGTGCCAGCAGTGAGCAAGGCCCCTACGAGCAGTACTTC
TRBJ2-6	-	TRBV6-1	-	CASSEVSAGSGANVLTF	TGTGCCAGCAGTGAAGTGAGTGCGGGGTCTGGGGCCAACGTCCTGACTTTC
TRBJ2-1	-	TRBV29-1	-	CSVGGAYNEQFF	TGCAGCGTTGGGGGGGCCTACAATGAGCAGTTCTTC
TRBJ1-2	-	TRBV28	-	CASSLGGYGYTF	TGTGCCAGCAGTTTGGGTGGCTATGGCTACACCTTC
TRBJ1-5	-	TRBV5-8	-	CASSNKQGNSNQPQHF	TGTGCCAGCAGCAACAAGCAGGGAAATAGCAATCAGCCCCAGCATTTT
TRBJ1-1	-	TRBV11-2	-	CASSLLTGVNTEAFF	TGTGCCAGCAGCTTACTTACCGGGGTGAACACTGAAGCTTTCTTT
TRBJ1-4	-	TRBV19	once	CASSIVPGLGEKLFF	TGTGCCAGTAGTATAGTTCCAGGTTTAGGGGAAAAACTGTTTTTT
TRBJ2-7	-	TRBV6-6	once	CASSYSWDDGGYEQYF	TGTGCCAGCAGTTACTCTTGGGACGATGGGGGATACGAGCAGTACTTC
TRBJ1-1	TRBD1	TRBV5-4	-	CASSLPIGQGNTEAFF	TGTGCCAGCAGCTTACCCATCGGACAGGGGAACACTGAAGCTTTCTTT